This T cell receptor beta chain was sequenced in a study of control samples from healthy donors and cancer patients (dated by TCRdb to 2020 to 2022). Library preparation used the immunoSEQ multiplex PCR assay. TCRdb took this table from immuneACCESS and kept in-frame rearrangements with V and J called. Such tables lack part of the clones; where checked against another copy, unresolved V genes explain under half of the gap, and the rest is unexplained. This sample holds 100,000 to 120,000 clones; more than 75% were observed only once. Roughly 4% of the sample comes from the top ten. The CDR3 measures 14 amino acids from cysteine to phenylalanine. The sequence is cut down to CDR3 DNA, 42 bases in frame from base 1. As encoded in the germline V gene, CDR1 is MNHEY while CDR2 is SVGAGI. V lost 6 bases and J lost 5 bases, and the count of bases not matched to a germline gene is 10. In regard to this clone: It has no known antigen specificity. Within one base of it there is no much larger clone, and no base qualities were kept.

The sample comprised PBMCs. The chain employs TRBV6-5 and TRBJ2-7; the central 7 bases match TRBD2. The receptor comes from a woman aged 55-69 years with lung cancer. The base sequence is TGTGCCAGCAGACCCCCCGGGGGGAGAAACGAGCAGTACTTC. The resulting protein is CASRPPGGRNEQYF.